These T cell receptor beta chains were read from a single sample in a study of T cell responses to AZD1222 COVID-19 vaccine. Here immunoSEQ multiplex PCR was the method, and the copy in TCRdb shows in-frame clones only, minus some. The sample shows about 130,000 clones, roughly 93% of them seen only once. The source material was peripheral blood, sampled on day 0 of AZD1222 vaccination. Every receptor here comes from an adult in good health. Both conserved end residues are trimmed from each CDR3.

V | CDR3
TRBV5-1 | ASTPDTGWYEQY
TRBV24-1 | ATSNGLSSTEAF
TRBV5-1 | ASSLPSWNYGYT
TRBV30 | ASGGNTIY
TRBV12-5 | ASGLVTGTVNSPLH
TRBV19 | ASSIDAEASNQPQH
TRBV28 | ASRDGQGYSQPQH
TRBV28 | ASTGPLGTGELF
TRBV28 | ATLTASDLDTGELF
TRBV10-3 | AISDGTGSTDTQY
TRBV11-1 | ASSPSTGRFTEAF
TRBV28 | ASSLRQGFNSPLH
TRBV5-4 | ASSLARGWADTQY
TRBV30 | AWSLGKHTIY
TRBV5-1 | ASSLEGVRLGQETQY
TRBV10-3 | ATSGQTSGANVLT
TRBV5-1 | ASSGGLEGAGTEAF
TRBV6-5 | ASTTLDRNTEAF
TRBV4-2 | ASSQDKRDHLDATGELF
TRBV10-3 | AISESPTGVIYGYT
TRBV6-5 | ASSYYGRGTEAF
TRBV21-1 | ASSASGVVYQETQY
TRBV10-3 | AISGGANTGELF
TRBV21-1 | ASTLLTGVGTEAF
TRBV12-3/TRBV12-4 | ASRNWDSEKLF
TRBV6-5 | ASRSPPSGNTIY
TRBV6-6 | ATTHLRDPYEQY
TRBV20-1 | SANGARQQY
TRBV27 | ASSRDTSYEQY
TRBV4-1 | ASSPLGSGVRDIQY
TRBV24-1 | ATSDGSNLRTDTQY
TRBV6-6 | ASSYERGGHNEQF
TRBV7-2 | ASSLVGGANTGELF
TRBV12-3/TRBV12-4 | ASSPVRGGYT
TRBV6-2/TRBV6-3 | ASSPGQTTYGYT
TRBV4-1 | ASSQRNNQPQH
TRBV5-4 | ASTGLGNYGYT
TRBV5-8 | ASMRGGAEQF
TRBV7-7 | ASSFDRSNTGELF
TRBV10-3 | ATGGGRSGYT